The present T cell receptor (beta chain) was sequenced within a study of early T cells in non-severe SARS-CoV-2 infection. The overall study: Sequencing of bulk RNA from unsorted whole blood was done, without chain pairing. Points from the study as a whole: The study's VDJdb matching favored anti-spike CD8 responses and missed private and CD4 specificities.

After removal of 1 base from V and 5 bases from J, the junction contained 9 bases not matched to a gene. The germline gives CDR1 SGHDT, CDR2 YYEEEE. The CDR3 contains 16 residues. Turning to this clonotype: Its antigen is still unknown.

The TCR library protocol attached unique molecular identifiers to the individual cDNA molecules. MiXCR, applied by TCRdb to the 5' RACE reads, yields one record per CDR3 protein. The sample has 57,000 or so distinct CDR3 sequences; around 12% are singletons. This specimen was whole blood, taken at baseline. The receptor comes from an adult who was a healthcare worker with PCR-confirmed SARS-CoV-2 infection or an uninfected control (not recorded which). The donor label of this sample is uncertain. The V call is TRBV5-6, the J call TRBJ2-4, with 7 positions matching TRBD1. CDR3 sequence reads: CASSLRWSGGENIQYF. The CDR3 coding sequence is TGTGCCAGCAGCTTGAGATGGTCAGGGGGAGAAAACATTCAGTACTTC.